Sequencing of this T cell receptor (beta chain) was carried out in a study of PD-L1 blockade in urothelial cancer. Method: immunoSEQ multiplex PCR; TCRdb's copy keeps in-frame clones and lacks some. The sample consists of tens of thousands of clones, 90% of them appearing once. V was pared by 6 bases and J by 0 bases, with 8 bases of the junction left unmatched. CDR1 and CDR2 (germline): SNHLY, FYNNEI. This CDR3 has 16 amino acids. Patients were living with locally advanced or metastatic urothelial carcinoma. The table lists this clone with a few counts. V gene TRBV2 combines with J gene TRBJ2-7; 10 nucleotides agree with TRBD2. This receptor was taken from a man aged 55 to 69 with urothelial cancer. Sequencing was performed on PBMCs, taken around atezolizumab (anti-PD-L1) treatment. The CDR3 sequence is CASRISGGVYSYEQYF. The CDR3 DNA reads as TGTGCCAGCAGGATCAGCGGGGGGGTATACTCCTACGAGCAGTACTTC.